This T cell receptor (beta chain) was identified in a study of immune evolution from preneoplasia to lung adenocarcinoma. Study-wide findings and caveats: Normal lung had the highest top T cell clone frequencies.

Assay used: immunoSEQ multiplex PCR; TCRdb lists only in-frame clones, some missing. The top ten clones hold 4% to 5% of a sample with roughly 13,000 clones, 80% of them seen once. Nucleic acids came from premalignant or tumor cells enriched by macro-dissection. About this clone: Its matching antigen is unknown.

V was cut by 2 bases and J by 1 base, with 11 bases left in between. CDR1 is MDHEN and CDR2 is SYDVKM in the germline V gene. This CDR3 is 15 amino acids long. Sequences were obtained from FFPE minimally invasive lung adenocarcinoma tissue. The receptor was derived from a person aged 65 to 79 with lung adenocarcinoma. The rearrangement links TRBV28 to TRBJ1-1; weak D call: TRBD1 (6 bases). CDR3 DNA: TGTGCCAGCAGTTTACAGGGGCGCTGGAACACTGAAGCTTTCTTT. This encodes CASSLQGRWNTEAFF. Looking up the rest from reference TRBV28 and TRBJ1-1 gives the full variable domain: DVKVTQSSRYLVKRTGEKVFLECVQDMDHENMFWYRQDPGLGLRLIYFSYDVKMKEKGDIPEGYSVSREKKERFSLILESASTNQTSMYLCASSLQGRWNTEAFFGQGTRLTVV.